This T cell receptor (beta chain) came from a study of blood T cell repertoires in COVID-19. Looking at the study overall: The analysed material was cDNA or gDNA that came from T cells, B-cell-depleted T cells, or PBMCs.

How the authors handled the data: Estimated nucleated cell counts came from reference gene primer amplification. Measured with immunoSEQ multiplex PCR; TCRdb has only the in-frame clones, and not every one. The V and J calls and the clone size are those of that table, but D and trimming were determined from the DNA. Counted here are 250,000 or so clones, 83% occurring once; the ten biggest clones make up around 5.5%. CDR3 size: 18 residues. From germline, CDR1 is SGDLS and CDR2 YYNGEE. With 0 bases clipped from V and 6 bases from J, the junction kept 16 bases outside the gene matches. The sequence came from a human donor in a cohort sampled during active COVID-19. The sample taken for sequencing was peripheral blood. The chain carries TRBV9 and TRBJ2-7, with 9 bases matching TRBD1. The CDR3 here is CASSVGEGQGLFVGEQYF. The DNA of the CDR3 is TGTGCCAGCAGCGTAGGTGAGGGACAGGGTCTTTTCGTAGGCGAGCAGTACTTC.